This is a list of T cell receptor beta chains from one sample in a study of T cell changes during pregnancy in multiple sclerosis. Measured with immunoSEQ multiplex PCR; TCRdb has only the in-frame clones, and not every one. The sample lists about 59,000 clones, around 94% occurring once. The sequencing here drew on CD8+ T cells from peripheral blood mononuclear cells, taken after pregnancy. These receptor sequences come from a female donor with multiple sclerosis, enrolled in a pregnancy study. The CDR3 runs from the conserved cysteine through the conserved F or W. Each record gives: D gene, clone size, V gene, J gene, CDR3 DNA, CDR3 protein. D genes are given only for firm matches. Clone size appears in some rows only: once, few, many, or a class for an expanded clone.

d_gene: .
abundance: .
v_gene: TRBV7-9
j_gene: TRBJ2-7
CDR3nt: TGTGCCAGCTCCCGGGACATTAACTACGAGCAGTACTTC
CDR3aa: CASSRDINYEQYF

d_gene: TRBD1
abundance: .
v_gene: TRBV2
j_gene: TRBJ1-1
CDR3nt: TGTGCCAGCAGTCCCTGGACAGGGAACACTGAAGCTTTCTTT
CDR3aa: CASSPWTGNTEAFF

d_gene: TRBD2
abundance: .
v_gene: TRBV2
j_gene: TRBJ2-3
CDR3nt: TGTGCCAGCAGTGATGGCCTAGCGGGAGCAGATACGCAGTATTTT
CDR3aa: CASSDGLAGADTQYF

d_gene: .
abundance: .
v_gene: TRBV29-1
j_gene: TRBJ2-7
CDR3nt: TGCAGCGTTGAGGTGAGCGGCGGGAAAATCGAGCAGTACTTC
CDR3aa: CSVEVSGGKIEQYF

d_gene: .
abundance: .
v_gene: TRBV27
j_gene: TRBJ1-2
CDR3nt: TGTGCCAGCAGTAGAAAGTCCGGTGAAGGCTACACCTTC
CDR3aa: CASSRKSGEGYTF

d_gene: .
abundance: .
v_gene: TRBV4-3
j_gene: TRBJ2-7
CDR3nt: TGCGCCAGCAGCCAGGGGGCGGGAGCGGCCTACGAGCAGTACTTC
CDR3aa: CASSQGAGAAYEQYF

d_gene: .
abundance: .
v_gene: TRBV6-6
j_gene: TRBJ2-5
CDR3nt: TGTGCCAGCAGTTACGGGACTCTGGAGACCCAGTACTTC
CDR3aa: CASSYGTLETQYF

d_gene: .
abundance: .
v_gene: TRBV7-2
j_gene: TRBJ2-2
CDR3nt: TGTGCCAGCAGCTTATCCAGCGGAAAAAGCGGGGAGCTGTTTTTT
CDR3aa: CASSLSSGKSGELFF

d_gene: .
abundance: .
v_gene: TRBV5-1
j_gene: TRBJ2-7
CDR3nt: TGCGCCAGCAGCGTGGACTTTTCCGAGCAGTACTTC
CDR3aa: CASSVDFSEQYF

d_gene: .
abundance: few
v_gene: TRBV27
j_gene: TRBJ1-1
CDR3nt: TGTGCCAGCAGTTTCCACGGGAACACTGAAGCTTTCTTT
CDR3aa: CASSFHGNTEAFF

d_gene: .
abundance: .
v_gene: TRBV25-1
j_gene: TRBJ1-3
CDR3nt: TGTGCCAGCAGTGACCGTCTGAGCTCTGGAAACACCATATATTTT
CDR3aa: CASSDRLSSGNTIYF

d_gene: TRBD1
abundance: .
v_gene: TRBV6-1
j_gene: TRBJ2-7
CDR3nt: TGTGCCAGCAGTGTAGGGACAGGGGGCTCCTACGAGCAGTACTTC
CDR3aa: CASSVGTGGSYEQYF

d_gene: .
abundance: .
v_gene: TRBV19
j_gene: TRBJ2-1
CDR3nt: TGTGCCAGTAGTATAATTTTCGGGTCCTACAATGAGCAGTTCTTC
CDR3aa: CASSIIFGSYNEQFF

d_gene: TRBD1
abundance: .
v_gene: TRBV7-2
j_gene: TRBJ2-3
CDR3nt: TGTGCCAGCAGCTTCGGAACAGGGGGCAAAAACACAGATACGCAGTATTTT
CDR3aa: CASSFGTGGKNTDTQYF

d_gene: .
abundance: .
v_gene: TRBV19
j_gene: TRBJ2-3
CDR3nt: TGTGCCAGTAGTATTAGGAGTATGGATACGCAGTATTTT
CDR3aa: CASSIRSMDTQYF

d_gene: TRBD1
abundance: .
v_gene: TRBV2
j_gene: TRBJ1-2
CDR3nt: TGTGCCAGCAGTGGACAGGGACAGACTTACTATGGCTACACCTTC
CDR3aa: CASSGQGQTYYGYTF

d_gene: .
abundance: once
v_gene: TRBV29-1
j_gene: TRBJ2-7
CDR3nt: TGCAGCGTTGAAGGACAGGTCTCGGCCGAGCAGTACTTC
CDR3aa: CSVEGQVSAEQYF

d_gene: .
abundance: .
v_gene: TRBV28
j_gene: TRBJ1-4
CDR3nt: TGTGCCAGCAGCTCCCTCCGATCACTCAAACTGTTTTTT
CDR3aa: CASSSLRSLKLFF

d_gene: .
abundance: .
v_gene: TRBV7-8
j_gene: TRBJ1-2
CDR3nt: TGTGCCAGCAGCTTAGCCACACCGCTCTATGGCTACACCTTC
CDR3aa: CASSLATPLYGYTF

d_gene: .
abundance: once
v_gene: TRBV9
j_gene: TRBJ1-1
CDR3nt: TGTGCCAGCAGCGTATATAGGGGAGGGACTGAAGCTTTCTTT
CDR3aa: CASSVYRGGTEAFF

d_gene: TRBD2
abundance: .
v_gene: TRBV28
j_gene: TRBJ2-5
CDR3nt: TGTGCCAGCAGCCATAAAAGCGGGAGGTGGGAGACCCAGTACTTC
CDR3aa: CASSHKSGRWETQYF

d_gene: .
abundance: .
v_gene: TRBV5-4
j_gene: TRBJ2-7
CDR3nt: TGTGCCTCCGAGGCGGGGCTAAGGAGCTACGAGCAGTACTTC
CDR3aa: CASEAGLRSYEQYF

d_gene: .
abundance: few
v_gene: TRBV30
j_gene: TRBJ1-1
CDR3nt: TGTGCCTGGAGTGTACAGGGGAACACTGAAGCTTTCTTT
CDR3aa: CAWSVQGNTEAFF

d_gene: TRBD2
abundance: .
v_gene: TRBV27
j_gene: TRBJ2-1
CDR3nt: TGTGCCAGCCACGGACTAGCGGGAGGGCGGGAGCAGTTCTTC
CDR3aa: CASHGLAGGREQFF

d_gene: .
abundance: .
v_gene: TRBV19
j_gene: TRBJ2-7
CDR3nt: TGTGCCAGTAGTCCAGGTCCATCCTACGAGCAGTACTTC
CDR3aa: CASSPGPSYEQYF

d_gene: .
abundance: .
v_gene: TRBV7-9
j_gene: TRBJ2-2
CDR3nt: TGTGCCAGCAGCTTAGCTGGCAGGGGGAGGTCCGGGGAGCTGTTTTTT
CDR3aa: CASSLAGRGRSGELFF

d_gene: TRBD1
abundance: .
v_gene: TRBV7-2
j_gene: TRBJ2-7
CDR3nt: TGTGCCAGCAGCCCCGGGACAGGAGGCTACGAGCAGTACTTC
CDR3aa: CASSPGTGGYEQYF

d_gene: .
abundance: .
v_gene: TRBV18
j_gene: TRBJ1-1
CDR3nt: TGTGCCAGCTCACGGGAGGTGAACACTGAAGCTTTCTTT
CDR3aa: CASSREVNTEAFF

d_gene: .
abundance: .
v_gene: TRBV2
j_gene: TRBJ1-5
CDR3nt: TGTGCCAGCAAAGGCCCAGGGGGCAATCAGCCCCAGCATTTT
CDR3aa: CASKGPGGNQPQHF

d_gene: .
abundance: .
v_gene: TRBV6-5
j_gene: TRBJ1-2
CDR3nt: TGTGCCAGCGGGCAGGGCCCGTATGGCTACACCTTC
CDR3aa: CASGQGPYGYTF

d_gene: .
abundance: once
v_gene: TRBV5-5
j_gene: TRBJ2-7
CDR3nt: TGTGCCAGCAGCTTTGGATTGGAGGCCGCCTACGAGCAGTACTTC
CDR3aa: CASSFGLEAAYEQYF

d_gene: TRBD1
abundance: .
v_gene: TRBV13
j_gene: TRBJ1-1
CDR3nt: TGTGCCAGCAGCGTACTGACAGGGGACGGTGTTGTAACTGAAGCTTTCTTT
CDR3aa: CASSVLTGDGVVTEAFF

d_gene: .
abundance: .
v_gene: TRBV10-3
j_gene: TRBJ2-7
CDR3nt: TGTGCCACTACCTCACCGGGCACTAAGGGAGCCTACGAGCAGTACTTC
CDR3aa: CATTSPGTKGAYEQYF

d_gene: TRBD1
abundance: .
v_gene: TRBV7-9
j_gene: TRBJ2-5
CDR3nt: TGTGCCAGCAGCTCCGCAGGGGGCGGAGCAGAAGAGACCCAGTACTTC
CDR3aa: CASSSAGGGAEETQYF

d_gene: .
abundance: .
v_gene: TRBV4-1
j_gene: TRBJ1-1
CDR3nt: TGCGCCAGCAACACCGCGGCGGGGGGCGGTGAAGCTTTCTTT
CDR3aa: CASNTAAGGGEAFF

d_gene: TRBD1
abundance: .
v_gene: TRBV29-1
j_gene: TRBJ2-7
CDR3nt: TGCAGCGCGCTCCGGGACAGGGGGACTAGCCGCGGCTACGAGCAGTACTTC
CDR3aa: CSALRDRGTSRGYEQYF

d_gene: TRBD2
abundance: .
v_gene: TRBV9
j_gene: TRBJ2-1
CDR3nt: TGTGCCAGCAGCGTAGAGAGAACTAGCGGGTTCAATGAGCAGTTCTTC
CDR3aa: CASSVERTSGFNEQFF

d_gene: TRBD2
abundance: .
v_gene: TRBV9
j_gene: TRBJ2-7
CDR3nt: TGTGCCAGCCCGGACTGTCGGACTAGCGGGAGTCGCGACGAGCAGTACTTC
CDR3aa: CASPDCRTSGSRDEQYF